This section outlines one TCR beta chain sequence together with its context. Antigen specificity is unknown. Repertoires were generated with immunoSEQ multiplex PCR, while TCRdb's copy carries only in-frame clones and drops some. The sample yields 70,000 to 95,000 clones, approximately 91% seen once. This entry belongs to a study of T cells in localized non-small cell lung cancer. Study-wide findings and caveats: Clonality of T cells reached its maximum in uninvolved adjacent lung, surpassing tumor. In adjacent lung appeared a median approximately 61 of the top 100 tumor clones.

The V gene lost 3 bases and the J gene lost 0 bases, with 11 bases spanning the gap. Germline CDR1 reads LNHDA; CDR2 reads SQIVND (reference sequence). The CDR3 has 15 amino acids. The source of this sequence is a woman between 35 and 70 years old with stage II squamous cell lung carcinoma. The chain employs TRBV19 and TRBJ1-2; a weak D match, TRBD1 (5 bases). The material sequenced was PBMCs, taken before any cancer treatment. DNA for the CDR3: TGTGCCAGTAGTATTCTAGAGGGGCCTAACTATGGCTACACCTTC. It yields the protein CASSILEGPNYGYTF.